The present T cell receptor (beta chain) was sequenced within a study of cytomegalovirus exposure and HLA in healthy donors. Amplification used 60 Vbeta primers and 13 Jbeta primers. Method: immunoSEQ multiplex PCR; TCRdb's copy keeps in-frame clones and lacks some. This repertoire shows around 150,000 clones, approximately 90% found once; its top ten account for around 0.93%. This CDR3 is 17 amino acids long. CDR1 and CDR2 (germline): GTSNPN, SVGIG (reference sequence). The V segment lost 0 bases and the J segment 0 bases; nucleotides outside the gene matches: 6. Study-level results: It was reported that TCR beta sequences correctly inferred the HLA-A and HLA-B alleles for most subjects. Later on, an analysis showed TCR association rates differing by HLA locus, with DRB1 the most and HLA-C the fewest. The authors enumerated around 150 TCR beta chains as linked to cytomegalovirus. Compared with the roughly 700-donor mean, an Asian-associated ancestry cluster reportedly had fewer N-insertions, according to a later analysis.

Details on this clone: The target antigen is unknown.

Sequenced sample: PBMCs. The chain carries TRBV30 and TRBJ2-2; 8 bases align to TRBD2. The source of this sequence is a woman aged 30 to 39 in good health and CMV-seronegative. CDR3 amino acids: CAWSVLAGRPNTGELFF. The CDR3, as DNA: TGTGCCTGGAGTGTATTAGCGGGACGTCCGAACACCGGGGAGCTGTTTTTT. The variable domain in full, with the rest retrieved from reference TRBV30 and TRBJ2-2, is SQTIHQWPATLVQPVGSPLSLECTVEGTSNPNLYWYRQAAGRGLQLLFYSVGIGQISSEVPQNLSASRPQDRQFILSSKKLLLSDSGFYLCAWSVLAGRPNTGELFFGEGSRLTVL.